These 20 T cell receptor beta chains originate from one sample sequenced in a study of naive and memory T cell subsets. Both TRBC1 and TRBC2 were covered by a beta constant-region primer of two equimolar oligonucleotides. Four rounds of PCR amplified the ligated cDNA using nested alpha and beta constant-region primers plus SP2. TCRdb re-called the UMI-ligation and nested PCR reads through MiXCR, storing one row per CDR3 protein. This table holds 150,000 or so distinct CDR3 sequences, roughly 23% found once. Study-wide results and limits: Especially in CD8 cells, naive repertoires contained a few larger clonotypes, possibly CD45RA-re-expressing memory cells.

Their antigens remain unidentified. Sequences were obtained from naive CD4+ T cells from blood. The receptors here all came from a human donor in good health.

V usage is TRBV3-1 and J usage is TRBJ1-5; no clear D. The germline V gene encodes CDR1 LGHDT and CDR2 YNNKEL (reference sequence). With 3 bases removed from V and 6 bases from J, the gap between germline ends came to 9 bases. The CDR3 is 13 residues long. Written as DNA, the CDR3 is TGTGCCAGCAGCCACGGGATGGGTCAGCCCCAGCATTTT. It is translated as CASSHGMGQPQHF.

The J gene is TRBJ1-3, the V gene TRBV3-1, with 7 bases fitting TRBD1. This CDR3 comprises 18 residues. V gave up 1 base and J gave up 0 bases; unmatched junction bases: 9. Germline lookup yields CDR1 LGHDT and CDR2 YNNKEL (reference sequence). This CDR3 is CASSQGFGTDASGNTIYF. CDR3 coding DNA: TGTGCCAGCAGCCAAGGCTTCGGGACAGATGCCTCTGGAAACACCATATATTTT.

This clonotype was seen a few times. The CDR3 reads CATSRVGDTQYF. The CDR3 bases are TGTGCCACCAGCAGAGTTGGTGATACGCAGTATTTT. The chain links TRBV15 to TRBJ2-3, with D uncertain. V was pared by 1 base and J by 6 bases, with 5 bases between. Germline V gene lookup returns CDR1 LNHNV and CDR2 YYDKDF (reference sequence). The CDR3 spans 12 residues.

This clonotype occurred many times. This sequence joins TRBV12-3 or TRBV12-4 and TRBJ2-7, with a weak D call TRBD2 (6 bases). Trimming took 3 bases from V and 5 from J, leaving 11 bases between them. CDR3 length: 13 residues. CDR3 region: CASSLRGRHEQYF. DNA for the CDR3: TGTGCCAGCAGTTTGCGGGGAAGGCACGAGCAGTACTTC.

This clonotype was recorded many times. The rearrangement joins TRBV20-1 to TRBJ1-5; D remains unclear. From germline, CDR1 is DFQATT and CDR2 SNEGSKA (reference sequence). Trimming left V 0 bases short and J 3 bases short, with 9 bases between. The CDR3 runs 14 residues. The CDR3 here is CSARDPAANQPQHF. The CDR3 DNA reads TGCAGTGCTAGAGATCCGGCAGCCAATCAGCCCCAGCATTTT.

This rearrangement joins TRBV5-5 to TRBJ2-2; D gene uncertain. Per germline, CDR1 SGHKS and CDR2 YYEKEE (reference sequence). The CDR3 runs to 15 residues. The V end was cut by 2 bases, the J end by 4 bases, with 12 bases between. The DNA of the CDR3 is TGTGCCAGCAGCTTTCTCGATGTTCCCACCGGGGAGCTGTTTTTT. The encoded protein is CASSFLDVPTGELFF.

This clonotype has ten or more counts. The chain couples TRBV6-6 to TRBJ2-7; D gene unclear. The germline V gene encodes CDR1 MNHNY and CDR2 SVGAGI (reference sequence). The CDR3 totals 11 residues. V was cut by 6 bases and J by 3 bases, with 6 bases left in between. CDR3 in DNA: TGTGCCAGCAGACTTAACTACGAGCAGTACTTC. Amino acid sequence: CASRLNYEQYF.

The table lists this clonotype with a few counts. This rearrangement joins TRBV7-3 to TRBJ2-7; 11 bases map to TRBD1. The length of the CDR3 is 18 residues. CDR1 is SGHTA, CDR2 FQGTGA, per germline. V was pared by 0 bases and J by 4 bases, with 11 bases of the junction left unmatched. CDR3 residues: CASSLTPPGQGAGYEQYF. The CDR3 bases are TGTGCCAGCAGCTTAACGCCCCCCGGACAGGGGGCAGGGTACGAGCAGTACTTC.

In its sample, this clonotype was seen many times. The V gene is TRBV11-2, the J gene TRBJ2-1; D perhaps matches TRBD2 (6 bases). The length of the CDR3 is 18 residues. V was cut by 2 bases and J by 4 bases, with 21 bases left in between. Germline-derived CDR1 and CDR2 are SGHAT and FQNNGV. The CDR3 region is CASSLPLPTRNLYNEQFF. CDR3 nucleotide sequence: TGTGCCAGCAGCTTACCCCTTCCGACTAGGAATCTGTACAATGAGCAGTTCTTC.

This clonotype has a count of ten or more. The J gene is TRBJ2-1, the V gene TRBV5-1; a weak D match, TRBD1 (6 bases). The germline gives CDR1 SGHRS, CDR2 YFSETQ. The V end lost 4 bases, the J end lost 8 bases, and 16 bases lay between the germline ends. The CDR3 consists of 14 residues. CDR3 sequence (DNA): TGCGCCAGCAGCACAAGGACAGTTCACGATGAGCAGTTCTTC. Residues: CASSTRTVHDEQFF.

In its sample, this clonotype was seen a few times. The V call is TRBV7-9, the J call TRBJ1-6; 9 bases line up with TRBD1. There are 15 residues in the CDR3. Trimming removed 4 bases from V and 7 bases from J; junction bases left unmatched: 5. Germline CDR1 SEHNR, CDR2 FQNEAQ (reference sequence). The CDR3 coding sequence is TGTGCCAGCAGCTCCACGGGACAGGGAAATTCACCCCTCCACTTT. Its protein is CASSSTGQGNSPLHF. The whole variable domain, remainder taken from reference TRBV7-9 and TRBJ1-6, is DTGVSQNPRHKITKRGQNVTFRCDPISEHNRLYWYRQTLGQGPEFLTYFQNEAQLEKSRLLSDRFSAERPKGSFSTLEIQRTEQGDSAMYLCASSSTGQGNSPLHFGNGTRLTVT.

The chain recombines TRBV6-2 or TRBV6-3 with TRBJ1-1, with a weak D call TRBD1 (5 bases). The germline V gene encodes CDR1 MNHEY and CDR2 SVGEGT. The CDR3 has 14 amino acids. V shed 7 bases and J shed 0 bases, with 12 bases lying between them. For the CDR3, the DNA is TGTGCCAGCACCCAGGGACGGTTGAACACTGAAGCTTTCTTT. This translates into CASTQGRLNTEAFF.

This chain links TRBV3-1 with TRBJ2-7; maybe TRBD1 (5 bases). In germline, CDR1 is LGHDT, CDR2 YNNKEL (reference sequence). The CDR3 contains 15 residues. V gave up 4 bases and J gave up 3 bases, with 16 bases separating them. The CDR3 DNA reads as TGTGCCAGCAGCCCCTTAGGCAGGGATGACTACGAGCAGTACTTC. Translation: CASSPLGRDDYEQYF.

The genes are TRBV7-2 and TRBJ2-3, with 8 bases that match TRBD2. J lost 1 base, V lost 2 bases, and 11 bases had no gene match. CDR3 size: 18 residues. Germline CDR1 is SGHTA and CDR2 is FQGNSA. CDR3 in amino acids: CASSLRAGLAGRTDTQYF. In nucleotides, the CDR3 is TGTGCCAGCAGCTTAAGAGCAGGGCTAGCGGGCCGCACAGATACGCAGTATTTT.

A few counts support this clonotype. V is TRBV14 and J is TRBJ2-7; no clear D. Per germline, CDR1 SGHDN and CDR2 FVKESK. The germline V and J ends were trimmed by 0 bases and 5 bases, with 11 bases remaining between them. The CDR3 runs 14 residues. The chain's CDR3 is CASSQDLTGHEQYF. The CDR3 DNA reads TGTGCCAGCAGCCAAGATCTGACGGGTCACGAGCAGTACTTC.

The chain combines TRBV18 with TRBJ1-1, with D uncertain. This CDR3 spans 15 amino acids. The germline gives CDR1 KGHSH, CDR2 LQKENI. V gave up 0 bases and J gave up 1 base, with 9 bases separating them. The CDR3 protein is CASSPPSPGNTEAFF. The CDR3 bases are TGTGCCAGCTCACCACCGAGCCCAGGGAACACTGAAGCTTTCTTT.

This clonotype occurred a few times. The CDR3 nucleotides are TGTGCCAGTCGGGAACTAGCGCCCTACAATGAGCAGTTCTTC. Its translation: CASRELAPYNEQFF. This rearrangement joins TRBV6-5 to TRBJ2-1, with 7 bases lining up with TRBD2. Germline V CDR1 and CDR2: MNHEY, SVGAGI. CDR3 length: 14 residues. Losses at the gene ends were 9 bases for V and 2 bases for J; bases not matched to a gene: 7.

J is TRBJ1-3 and V is TRBV27; TRBD1 might be the D (5 bases). Trimming took off 5 bases at V and 10 bases at J, with 18 bases between the two ends. Germline V gives CDR1 MNHEY, CDR2 SMNVEV (reference sequence). This CDR3 is built from 14 residues. CDR3 nucleotides: TGTGCCAGCAGTCCCGGGACGGCCGGAGGGACCATATATTTT. It translates to CASSPGTAGGTIYF.

This clonotype was seen more than once but under ten times. CDR3: CSARKAGVYNEQFF. CDR3 DNA: TGCAGTGCTAGGAAAGCGGGAGTCTATAATGAGCAGTTCTTC. This chain links TRBV20-1 with TRBJ2-1; 8 nucleotides align to TRBD2. With 3 bases clipped from V and 7 bases from J, the junction kept 8 bases outside the gene matches. In germline, CDR1 is DFQATT, CDR2 SNEGSKA (reference sequence). The CDR3 extends over 14 amino acids.

This clonotype was found a few times. This chain uses TRBV10-3 with TRBJ2-3; D is unresolved. The CDR3 consists of 14 residues. Germline CDR1 reads ENHRY; CDR2 reads SYGVKD. V was cut by 4 bases and J by 2 bases, with 10 bases left in between. DNA of the CDR3: TGTGCCATCAGTGGCGGTAGGAACACAGATACGCAGTATTTT. Its translation is CAISGGRNTDTQYF.